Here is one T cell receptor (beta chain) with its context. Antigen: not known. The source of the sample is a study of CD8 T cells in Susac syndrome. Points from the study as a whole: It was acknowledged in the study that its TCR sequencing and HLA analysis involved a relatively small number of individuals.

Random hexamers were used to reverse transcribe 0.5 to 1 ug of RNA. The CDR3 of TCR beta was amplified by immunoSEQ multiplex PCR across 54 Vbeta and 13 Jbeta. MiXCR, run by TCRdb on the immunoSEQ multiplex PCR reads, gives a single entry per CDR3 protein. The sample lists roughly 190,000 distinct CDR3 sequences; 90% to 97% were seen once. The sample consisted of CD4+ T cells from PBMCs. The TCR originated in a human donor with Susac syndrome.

Here the CDR3 DNA reads TGTGCCAGCAGCGTACGGGACAACACCTACGAGCAGTACTTC. It is translated as CASSVRDNTYEQYF. The chain uses TRBV9 and TRBJ2-7; D is perhaps TRBD1 (6 bases). Germline CDR1 is SGDLS and CDR2 is YYNGEE. Trimming took 1 base from V and 2 from J, leaving 10 bases between them. The CDR3 runs to 14 residues.